Below are 26 T cell receptor beta chains sequenced from a single sample in a study of PD-1 blockade in classical Hodgkin lymphoma. The method was immunoSEQ multiplex PCR; TCRdb's version includes in-frame clones alone and lacks a portion of them. The table has some 93,000 clones, around 90% seen once. Every patient experienced relapse after autologous stem cell transplantation, and brentuximab vedotin exposure varied. The sample was peripheral blood mononuclear cells (PBMCs), taken at baseline. The receptor source for this set is a human donor with classical Hodgkin lymphoma.

The rearrangement joins TRBV28 to TRBJ1-4, with TRBD1 matching over 9 bases. V dropped 3 bases and J dropped 10; count of bases not matched to a gene: 9. This CDR3 is built from 15 residues. Looked up from germline, CDR1 is MDHEN and CDR2 is SYDVKM. The CDR3 region has the DNA TGTGCCAGCAGTTTGTTTGCGACAGGGGGTGGAAAACTGTTTTTT. This translates into CASSLFATGGGKLFF.

The chain has TRBV9 and TRBJ2-1; D might be TRBD1 or TRBD2, each matching 5 bases. V was trimmed by 0 bases and J by 2 bases, leaving 21 bases between them. This CDR3 has 19 amino acids. CDR1 and CDR2 from the germline V gene are SGDLS and YYNGEE. Written as DNA, the CDR3 is TGTGCCAGCAGCGTAGGGACTGGCATTTCCATCAGGGCCTACAATGAGCAGTTCTTC. This codes for CASSVGTGISIRAYNEQFF.

The chain has TRBV5-1 and TRBJ2-1; tentative D call: TRBD1 (6 bases). In germline, CDR1 is SGHRS, CDR2 YFSETQ. V dropped 1 base and J dropped 7 bases, with 15 bases sitting between them. This CDR3 is 15 amino acids long. CDR3 region: CASSLKSGVLNEQFF. The CDR3 DNA reads as TGCGCCAGCAGCTTGAAGTCAGGGGTTTTAAATGAGCAGTTCTTC.

This chain connects TRBV2 to TRBJ1-3; D may be TRBD1 (5 bases). The CDR3 extends over 16 amino acids. V gave up 6 bases and J gave up 3 bases, with 18 bases separating them. Germline CDR1 and CDR2: SNHLY and FYNNEI. The CDR3 bases are TGTGCCAGCAGGACCCCAAGAACTGGACATGGAAACACCATATATTTT. Amino acids: CASRTPRTGHGNTIYF.

This chain connects TRBV4-2 to TRBJ2-7, with D hard to call. The germline CDR1 and CDR2 sequences are LGHNA and YNFKEQ. CDR3 length equals 14 residues. V was shortened by 2 bases and J by 2 bases, with 10 bases between the two germline ends. The CDR3 DNA is TGTGCCAGCAGCCAATACGGATCTACCTACGAGCAGTACTTC. Protein: CASSQYGSTYEQYF.

This chain uses TRBV30 with TRBJ1-3; no firm D call. The length of the CDR3 is 15 residues. The germline V gene encodes CDR1 GTSNPN and CDR2 SVGIG (reference sequence). The V gene lost 0 bases and the J gene lost 0 bases, with 9 bases spanning the gap. This CDR3 is CAWSVSSNSGNTIYF. CDR3 sequence (DNA): TGTGCCTGGAGTGTATCTAGCAACTCTGGAAACACCATATATTTT.

This chain links TRBV27 with TRBJ2-1; D gene unclear. The CDR3 has 11 amino acids. The germline V gene has CDR1 MNHEY and CDR2 SMNVEV (reference sequence). V was clipped by 6 bases and J by 5 bases, with 5 bases between them. This CDR3 reads CASSRNNEQFF. The CDR3, as DNA: TGTGCCAGCAGCAGAAACAATGAGCAGTTCTTC.

The chain recombines TRBV4-1 with TRBJ2-5; D is unclear. Per the germline V gene, CDR1 is MGHRA and CDR2 is YSYEKL. CDR3 length: 13 amino acids. The V and J ends lost 4 bases and 2 bases respectively, with 8 bases between them. The CDR3 reads CASSPLSQETQYF. The CDR3 bases are TGCGCCAGCAGCCCCCTGTCGCAAGAGACCCAGTACTTC.

The V call is TRBV7-2, the J call TRBJ1-1, with D unresolved. V was clipped by 1 base and J by 0 bases, with 15 bases between them. The CDR3 totals 17 residues. Germline CDR1 is SGHTA and CDR2 is FQGNSA. The CDR3 region has the DNA TGTGCCAGCAGCTTAGAACTGCGGGGTCCTCTGAACACTGAAGCTTTCTTT. Amino acids: CASSLELRGPLNTEAFF.

In this sample, this clone turned up once. The junction and the germline gene differ at one end; a read error may be behind it. The chain employs TRBV7-9 and TRBJ2-7, with 9 bases that match TRBD2. This CDR3 is 14 amino acids long. Germline CDR1 SEHNR, CDR2 FQNEAQ (reference sequence). For the CDR3, the DNA is TGTGCCAGCAGCGTAGCGGGAGAAAACTACGAGCAGTACTTC. Its protein is CASSVAGENYEQYF.

The table lists this clone with a few counts. The chain uses TRBV19 and TRBJ2-7; 10 bases map to TRBD1. The CDR3 covers 14 residues. Germline V lookup: CDR1 LNHDA, CDR2 SQIVND (reference sequence). J was trimmed by 2 bases and V by 3 bases; bases with no gene match: 1. The CDR3 DNA follows: TGTGCCAGTAGTATTGGGACAGGGGCCTACGAGCAGTACTTC. It codes for CASSIGTGAYEQYF.

The chain joins TRBV6-1 to TRBJ2-7; 7 nucleotides agree with TRBD1. CDR3 length: 15 amino acids. Germline values: CDR1 MNHNS, CDR2 SASEGT. Trimming took 7 bases from V and 2 from J; bases not matched to a gene: 11. CDR3 in amino acids: CASIFLGTVPYEQYF. CDR3 in DNA: TGTGCCAGCATTTTCCTAGGGACAGTACCCTACGAGCAGTACTTC.

The chain couples TRBV19 to TRBJ2-6; D might be TRBD1 (6 bases). This CDR3 has 18 amino acids. Trimming took off 5 bases at V and 0 bases at J, with 17 bases between the two ends. Germline CDR1 LNHDA, CDR2 SQIVND (reference sequence). As DNA, the CDR3 is TGTGCCAGTAGTTACGACAGGTCCTCGGGCTCTGGGGCCAACGTCCTGACTTTC. It encodes CASSYDRSSGSGANVLTF. Filled out from reference TRBV19 and TRBJ2-6, the complete variable domain reads DGGITQSPKYLFRKEGQNVTLSCEQNLNHDAMYWYRQDPGQGLRLIYYSQIVNDFQKGDIAEGYSVSREKKESFPLTVTSAQKNPTAFYLCASSYDRSSGSGANVLTFGAGSRLTVL.

This chain connects TRBV5-1 to TRBJ1-1, with D perhaps matching TRBD1 (5 bases). Trimming pared 0 bases from V and 0 bases from J, leaving 9 bases between. CDR3 size: 15 residues. Per the germline V gene, CDR1 is SGHRS and CDR2 is YFSETQ. CDR3 nucleotide sequence: TGCGCCAGCAGCTTGGCCGGGGGTATGAACACTGAAGCTTTCTTT. Amino acid sequence: CASSLAGGMNTEAFF.

This rearrangement joins TRBV19 to TRBJ2-3; 8 bases are a match to TRBD2. This CDR3 region has 18 residues. The germline gives CDR1 LNHDA, CDR2 SQIVND (reference sequence). In nucleotides, the CDR3 is TGTGCTGTGGGACGGGGGCTAGCGGGCCTGGTGGGCACAGATACGCAGTATTTT. Translating it yields CAVGRGLAGLVGTDTQYF.

The chain carries TRBV21-1 and TRBJ2-3; the table's D gene call, TRBD1, was not cross checked with the DNA. TRBV21-1 is an annotated pseudogene. The CDR3 sequence is 17 residues long. The CDR3 loop reads CASSKDLRQGDPDTQYF. Written as DNA, the CDR3 is TGTGCCAGCAGCAAAGACTTAAGACAGGGGGACCCAGATACGCAGTATTTT.

V and J are TRBV9 and TRBJ2-7, with 9 bases aligning to TRBD2. Germline-derived CDR1 and CDR2 are SGDLS and YYNGEE. The CDR3 runs to 13 residues. J gave up 3 bases and V 3 bases, and 1 base lay outside the gene matches. This CDR3 is CASSATSGYEQYF. CDR3 nucleotides: TGTGCCAGCAGCGCGACTAGCGGCTACGAGCAGTACTTC.

V gene TRBV2 combines with J gene TRBJ2-7, with D tentatively TRBD1 (6 bases). CDR3 length: 14 residues. CDR1 and CDR2 (germline): SNHLY, FYNNEI. V lost 10 bases to trimming and J lost 2 bases, with 18 bases between them. In nucleotides, the CDR3 is TGTGCCACCCAGACATCGGACAGAACCTACGAGCAGTACTTC. Protein: CATQTSDRTYEQYF.

The J gene is TRBJ2-1, the V gene TRBV10-3, with TRBD1 matching over 10 bases. There are 14 residues in the CDR3. Germline CDR1 ENHRY, CDR2 SYGVKD. The V and J ends lost 5 bases and 8 bases, in that order; junction bases with no gene match: 6. CDR3 sequence: CAISTTGGRDEQFF. For the CDR3, the DNA is TGTGCCATCAGTACGACAGGGGGCAGGGATGAGCAGTTCTTC.

The chain couples TRBV5-4 to TRBJ2-5; 11 positions agree with TRBD2. This CDR3 is built from 18 residues. V lost 3 bases, J lost 4 bases, and 14 bases stayed unmatched. Germline CDR1 is SGHNT and CDR2 is YYREEE (reference sequence). The CDR3: CASSSWGLAVTEGETQYF. The CDR3 bases are TGTGCCAGCAGCTCGTGGGGACTAGCGGTTACCGAGGGAGAGACCCAGTACTTC.

This sequence joins TRBV6-5 and TRBJ2-1; 7 bases match TRBD2. The CDR3 sequence is 15 residues long. Per the germline V gene, CDR1 is MNHEY and CDR2 is SVGAGI. J gave up 0 bases and V 5 bases, and 4 bases lay outside the gene matches. The CDR3 region is CASSISGLSYNEQFF. DNA of the CDR3: TGTGCCAGCAGTATTAGCGGGCTCTCCTACAATGAGCAGTTCTTC.

The V call is TRBV2, the J call TRBJ2-6, with D unresolved. Germline V gene data show CDR1 as SNHLY and CDR2 as FYNNEI. The V end was cut by 6 bases, the J end by 2 bases, with 8 bases between. The CDR3 has 14 amino acids. The DNA of the CDR3 is TGTGCCAGCAGCCTAGGAGCTGGGGCCAACGTCCTGACTTTC. It yields the protein CASSLGAGANVLTF.

The rearrangement links TRBV7-9 to TRBJ1-2, with D uncertain. This CDR3 comprises 13 residues. The V gene lost 1 base and the J gene lost 1 base, with 4 bases spanning the gap. CDR1 and CDR2 (germline): SEHNR, FQNEAQ (reference sequence). In nucleotides, the CDR3 is TGTGCCAGCAGCTTAGAACTTAACTATGGCTACACCTTC. It codes for CASSLELNYGYTF.

The sample holds one count of this clone. The CDR3 here is CATSRVWDTEGVVGSPLHF. The CDR3 DNA reads TGTGCCACCAGCAGAGTTTGGGACACAGAAGGGGTTGTTGGTTCACCCCTCCACTTT. The gene calls are TRBV15 and TRBJ1-6; the D gene is possibly TRBD1 (6 bases). Germline values: CDR1 LNHNV, CDR2 YYDKDF (reference sequence). The CDR3 extends over 19 amino acids. Trimming pared 1 base from V and 9 bases from J, leaving 25 bases between.

V usage is TRBV28 and J usage is TRBJ1-5, with 7 nucleotides matching TRBD1. Germline V lookup: CDR1 MDHEN, CDR2 SYDVKM. The CDR3 has 17 amino acids. V was pared by 3 bases and J by 3 bases, with 11 bases of the junction left unmatched. The CDR3 loop reads CASSFSEGTAINQPQHF. CDR3 DNA sequence: TGTGCCAGCAGTTTTTCAGAAGGGACAGCCATCAATCAGCCCCAGCATTTT.

This sequence joins TRBV7-9 and TRBJ2-3, with D possibly being TRBD1 (6 bases). CDR3 length: 12 residues. V lost 1 base to trimming and J lost 9 bases, with 8 bases between them. Germline V gives CDR1 SEHNR, CDR2 FQNEAQ (reference sequence). The CDR3 sequence is CASSLEGDTQYF. The CDR3 coding sequence is TGTGCCAGCAGCTTAGAGGGGGACACGCAGTATTTT.